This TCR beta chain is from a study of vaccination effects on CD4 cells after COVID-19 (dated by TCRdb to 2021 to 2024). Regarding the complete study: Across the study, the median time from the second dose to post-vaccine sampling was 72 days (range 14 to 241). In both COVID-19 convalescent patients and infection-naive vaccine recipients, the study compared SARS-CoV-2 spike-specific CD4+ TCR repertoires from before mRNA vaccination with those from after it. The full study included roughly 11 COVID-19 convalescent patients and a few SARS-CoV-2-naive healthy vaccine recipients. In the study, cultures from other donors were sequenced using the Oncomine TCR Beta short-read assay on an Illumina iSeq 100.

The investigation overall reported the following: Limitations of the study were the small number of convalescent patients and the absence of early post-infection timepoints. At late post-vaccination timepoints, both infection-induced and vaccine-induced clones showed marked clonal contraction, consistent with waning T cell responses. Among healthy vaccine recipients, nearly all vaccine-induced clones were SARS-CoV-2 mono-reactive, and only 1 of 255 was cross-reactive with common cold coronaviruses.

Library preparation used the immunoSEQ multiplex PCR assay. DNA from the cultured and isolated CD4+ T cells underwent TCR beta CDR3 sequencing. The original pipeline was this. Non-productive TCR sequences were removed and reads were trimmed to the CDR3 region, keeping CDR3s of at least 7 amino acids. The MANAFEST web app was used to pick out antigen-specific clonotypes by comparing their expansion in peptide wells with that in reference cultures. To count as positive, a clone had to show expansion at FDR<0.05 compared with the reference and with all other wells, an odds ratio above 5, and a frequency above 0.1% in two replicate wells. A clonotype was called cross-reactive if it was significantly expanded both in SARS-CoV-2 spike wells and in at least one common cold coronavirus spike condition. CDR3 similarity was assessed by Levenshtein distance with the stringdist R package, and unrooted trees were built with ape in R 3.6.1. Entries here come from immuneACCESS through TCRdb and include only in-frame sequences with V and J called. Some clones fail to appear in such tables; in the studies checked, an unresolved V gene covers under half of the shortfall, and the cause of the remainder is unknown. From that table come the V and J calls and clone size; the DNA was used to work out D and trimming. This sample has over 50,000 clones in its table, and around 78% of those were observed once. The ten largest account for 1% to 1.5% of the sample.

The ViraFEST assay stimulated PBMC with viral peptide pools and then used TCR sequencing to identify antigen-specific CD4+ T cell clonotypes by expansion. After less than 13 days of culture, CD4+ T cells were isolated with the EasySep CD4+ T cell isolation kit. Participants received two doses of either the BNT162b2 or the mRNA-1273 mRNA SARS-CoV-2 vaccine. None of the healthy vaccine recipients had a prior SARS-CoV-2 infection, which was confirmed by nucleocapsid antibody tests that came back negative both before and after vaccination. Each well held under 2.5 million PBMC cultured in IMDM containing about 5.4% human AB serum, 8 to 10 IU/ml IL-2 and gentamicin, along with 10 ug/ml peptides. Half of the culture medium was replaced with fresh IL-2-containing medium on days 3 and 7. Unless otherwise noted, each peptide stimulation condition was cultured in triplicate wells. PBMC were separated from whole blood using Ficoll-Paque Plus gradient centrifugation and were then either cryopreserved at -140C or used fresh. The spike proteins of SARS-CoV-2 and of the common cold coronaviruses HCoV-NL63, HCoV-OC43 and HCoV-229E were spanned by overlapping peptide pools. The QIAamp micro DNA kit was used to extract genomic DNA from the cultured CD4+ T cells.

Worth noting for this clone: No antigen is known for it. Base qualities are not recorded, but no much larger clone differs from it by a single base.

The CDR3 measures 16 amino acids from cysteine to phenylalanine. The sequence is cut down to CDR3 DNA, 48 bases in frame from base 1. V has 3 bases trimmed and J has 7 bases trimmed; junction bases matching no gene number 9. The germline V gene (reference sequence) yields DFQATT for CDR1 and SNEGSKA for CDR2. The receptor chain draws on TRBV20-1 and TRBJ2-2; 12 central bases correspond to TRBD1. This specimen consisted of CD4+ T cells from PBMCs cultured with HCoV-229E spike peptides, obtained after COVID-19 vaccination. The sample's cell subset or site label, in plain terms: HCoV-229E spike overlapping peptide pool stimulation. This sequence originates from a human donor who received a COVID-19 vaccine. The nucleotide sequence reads TGCAGTGCTAGTCCCGGGACAGGGGGCCGGGTCGGGGAGCTGTTTTTT. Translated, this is CSASPGTGGRVGELFF.